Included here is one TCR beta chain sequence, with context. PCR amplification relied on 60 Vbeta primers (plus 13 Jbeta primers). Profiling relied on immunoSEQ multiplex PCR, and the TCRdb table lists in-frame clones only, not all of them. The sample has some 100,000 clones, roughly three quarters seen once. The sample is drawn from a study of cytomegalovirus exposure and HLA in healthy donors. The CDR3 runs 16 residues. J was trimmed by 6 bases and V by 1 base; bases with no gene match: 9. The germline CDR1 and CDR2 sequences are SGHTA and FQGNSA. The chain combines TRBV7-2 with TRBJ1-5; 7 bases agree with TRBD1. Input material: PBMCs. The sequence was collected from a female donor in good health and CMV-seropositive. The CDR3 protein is CASSLDTGARGQPQHF. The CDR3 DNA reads TGTGCCAGCAGCTTAGATACAGGGGCAAGGGGTCAGCCCCAGCATTTT.